This paragraph reports one TCR beta chain. This entry is derived from a study of blood T cell repertoires in COVID-19. This CDR3 has 14 amino acids. The germline CDR1 and CDR2 sequences are SGHAT and FQNNGV. After removal of 3 bases from V and 7 bases from J, the junction contained 4 bases not matched to a gene. Cohort 3 donors counted as recovered after two negative PCRs, clearance, or resolved symptoms. Original methodology: The authors estimated nucleated cell counts from reference gene primer amplification. Using immunoSEQ multiplex PCR, the repertoire was profiled, and TCRdb retains in-frame clones only, with some absent. That table is the source of V, J and clone size, and D and trimming were worked out from the DNA. Among 150,000 to 200,000 clones listed, approximately 90% were seen once.

The sequencing input was PBMCs or T cells enriched from blood (not recorded which). J is TRBJ2-3 and V is TRBV11-2; TRBD1 matches at 10 bases. This clonotype was obtained from a woman aged 18-30 years who had recovered from COVID-19. DNA for the CDR3: TGTGCCAGCAGCTTCGGGACAGGGGTATATACGCAGTATTTT. It translates to CASSFGTGVYTQYF.